This T cell receptor beta chain was obtained from a study of T cell repertoires in cytomegalovirus infection. General study results and limits: In two of eight donors, the top clonotype was HLA-C-restricted CMV-specific.

Each CDR3 protein is one row after TCRdb ran MiXCR on the reads. The data contain some 920,000 distinct CDR3 sequences, roughly 30% of them singletons. CDR1 and CDR2 from the germline V gene are WSHSY and SAAADI. The CDR3 is 15 residues long. Trimming cost V 4 bases and J 4 bases; bases outside gene matches: 5. This clonotype has only a few counts. The antigen is unknown. This sample comprised cultured CD8+ T cells from PBMCs, obtained from culture after CMV antigen stimulation. The sequence came from a human donor in good health (CMV status not recorded). Some clones in this sample may be carry-over from other donors' samples. The rearrangement uses TRBV10-2 and TRBJ2-1, with TRBD2 identical over 9 bases. The CDR3 nucleotides are TGCGCCAGCAGTGGAGCGGGGGGTACGTACAATGAGCAGTTCTTC. Amino acids: CASSGAGGTYNEQFF.